This record covers a single TCR beta chain. The data were obtained in a study of blood T cell repertoires in COVID-19. Germline V CDR1 and CDR2: MNHEY, SMNVEV (reference sequence). CDR3 length equals 14 residues. Trimming cost V 3 bases and J 2 bases, with 8 bases left between them. TCRdb's copy holds only in-frame clones and misses some; the assay was immunoSEQ multiplex PCR. Of 70,000 or so clones in the sample, more than 75% were seen once. This receptor was obtained from a man aged 50 or older with active COVID-19. The specimen was peripheral blood. This chain connects TRBV27 to TRBJ2-1; tentative D call: TRBD1 (5 bases). CDR3 coding DNA: TGTGCCAGCAGTTTTCGCAGGGCCTACAATGAGCAGTTCTTC. This gives the protein CASSFRRAYNEQFF.